The 22 T cell receptor beta chains below come from one sample, sequenced in a study of cytomegalovirus exposure and HLA in healthy donors. PCR involved 60 Vbeta and 13 Jbeta primers. Profiled with immunoSEQ multiplex PCR; TCRdb holds only in-frame clones, not every one. The sample holds over 55,000 clones, around 81% seen once. The sequenced material came from PBMCs. Every receptor here comes from a male donor in good health and CMV-seronegative.

With respect to this clone: The junction departs from the called germline gene at one end, perhaps through a read error. The chain recombines TRBV4-3 with TRBJ1-2, with 7 nucleotides matching TRBD1. CDR3 length: 12 residues. Germline V gives CDR1 LGHNA, CDR2 YSLEER. In DNA form, the CDR3 reads TGCGCCAGCAGCCAAGATCAGGGACAGAGTTACTTC. Protein: CASSQDQGQSYF.

This clone was counted a single time. V is TRBV6-5 and J is TRBJ1-1; 8 bases align to TRBD1. The J segment lost 7 bases and the V segment lost 8 bases, leaving 12 bases of the junction unmatched. In germline, CDR1 is MNHEY, CDR2 SVGAGI. The CDR3 loop spans 14 amino acids. The CDR3 DNA follows: TGTGCCAGCCTTCCCCACAACAGGGGGGTTGAAGCTTTCTTT. It translates to CASLPHNRGVEAFF.

This clone was counted a single time. Written as DNA, the CDR3 is TGTGCCACCCGCCTGGCTCCTGCGGGAACCGGGGAGCTGTTTTTT. Translating gives CATRLAPAGTGELFF. The chain joins TRBV2 to TRBJ2-2, with D perhaps matching TRBD2 (6 bases). The CDR3 is 15 amino acids. Trimming pared 10 bases from V and 5 bases from J, leaving 20 bases between. Per the germline V gene, CDR1 is SNHLY and CDR2 is FYNNEI.

The chain is built from TRBV6-5 and TRBJ1-3; D is ambiguous. The CDR3 totals 15 residues. Trimming pared 7 bases from V and 3 bases from J, leaving 16 bases between. CDR1 and CDR2 from the germline V gene are MNHEY and SVGAGI. CDR3 sequence reads: CASNSGGLDGNTIYF. The DNA of the CDR3 is TGTGCCAGCAACTCAGGAGGGCTAGATGGAAACACCATATATTTT.

V and J are TRBV6-1 and TRBJ1-4, with D unresolved. The CDR3 spans 15 residues. V shed 5 bases and J shed 1 base, with 11 bases lying between them. Germline loops: CDR1 MNHNS, CDR2 SASEGT. CDR3 nucleotides: TGTGCCAGCAGTTCGCTACGGGGAACTAATGAAAAACTGTTTTTT. Translation: CASSSLRGTNEKLFF.

This clone has a handful of counts. The CDR3 bases are TGTGCCAGCAGCCGGGACAGAATCAACACTGAAGCTTTCTTT. Protein sequence: CASSRDRINTEAFF. This sequence joins TRBV5-6 and TRBJ1-1; 7 bases map to TRBD1. Germline lookup yields CDR1 SGHDT and CDR2 YYEEEE. V lost 4 bases and J lost 2; bases outside the gene matches: 5. CDR3 size: 14 residues.

The chain couples TRBV7-2 to TRBJ2-2, with TRBD2 identical over 13 bases. V was pared by 5 bases and J by 4 bases, with 4 bases of the junction left unmatched. CDR3 length: 16 residues. Germline values: CDR1 SGHTA, CDR2 FQGNSA. The CDR3 loop reads CASSVGLAGPTGELFF. In nucleotides, the CDR3 is TGTGCCAGCAGCGTGGGACTAGCGGGACCCACCGGGGAGCTGTTTTTT.

This chain links TRBV6-6 with TRBJ2-2; D perhaps matches TRBD1 (6 bases). Trimming pared 5 bases from V and 0 bases from J, leaving 10 bases between. The germline V gene has CDR1 MNHNY and CDR2 SVGAGI (reference sequence). The CDR3 is made up of 15 amino acids. CDR3 sequence reads: CASSRQVSNTGELFF. The CDR3 coding sequence is TGTGCCAGCAGTCGACAGGTCTCGAACACCGGGGAGCTGTTTTTT.

A word on this clone: The junction does not match germline at one end; this may be a read error. The chain joins TRBV10-1 to TRBJ1-2; 8 positions match TRBD1. From germline, CDR1 is WNHNN and CDR2 SYGVQD (reference sequence). The CDR3 has 15 residues. The CDR3 loop is CASSEWDRPNYGYTF. The CDR3 nucleotides are TGCGCCAGCAGCGAGTGGGACAGGCCTAACTATGGCTACACCTTC.

V gene TRBV4-1 combines with J gene TRBJ1-6; possibly TRBD1 for D (5 bases). Trimming left V 9 bases short and J 10 bases short, with 16 bases between. Germline V gene data show CDR1 as MGHRA and CDR2 as YSYEKL. This CDR3 region has 13 residues. The CDR3 reads CASGGWGVSPLHF. CDR3 bases: TGCGCCAGTGGGGGGTGGGGGGTCTCACCCCTCCACTTT.

The J gene is TRBJ2-1, the V gene TRBV2; D remains unclear. Trimming cost V 2 bases and J 3 bases, with 8 bases left between them. The CDR3 runs 14 residues. Germline CDR1 SNHLY, CDR2 FYNNEI. The CDR3 spells CASSELTNYNEQFF. In nucleotides, the CDR3 is TGTGCCAGCAGTGAACTAACTAACTACAATGAGCAGTTCTTC.

This clone has a handful of counts. The CDR3 loop is CASGVDRGYEQYF. CDR3 DNA sequence: TGTGCCAGCGGGGTGGACAGGGGCTACGAGCAGTACTTC. The V gene is TRBV14, the J gene TRBJ2-7; 9 nucleotides align to TRBD1. Per germline, CDR1 SGHDN and CDR2 FVKESK. The CDR3 is 13 residues long. Trimming cost V 8 bases and J 3 bases; bases outside gene matches: 5.

The chain is built from TRBV7-9 and TRBJ1-2; no reliable D call. Germline V gene lookup returns CDR1 SEHNR and CDR2 FQNEAQ (reference sequence). Trimming removed 1 base at V and 3 bases at J, with 9 bases between. The length of the CDR3 is 14 residues. The CDR3 sequence: CASSLGLGDYGYTF. CDR3 coding DNA: TGTGCCAGCAGCTTAGGGCTAGGTGACTATGGCTACACCTTC.

The rearrangement joins TRBV4-3 to TRBJ1-2; D is perhaps TRBD1 (5 bases). This CDR3 contains 15 residues. V lost 1 base and J lost 4, with 13 bases in between. From germline, CDR1 is LGHNA and CDR2 YSLEER. The CDR3 DNA is TGCGCCAGCAGCCAAGGCCAGGAGGGGTTCTATGGCTACACCTTC. Amino acids: CASSQGQEGFYGYTF.

This chain joins TRBV10-1 and TRBJ1-2; TRBD1 matches 8 bases. J gave up 0 bases and V 8 bases, and 23 bases lay outside the gene matches. The CDR3 has 20 residues. The germline gives CDR1 WNHNN, CDR2 SYGVQD (reference sequence). This CDR3 reads CASRLSGTGLRPLPNYGYTF. DNA for the CDR3: TGCGCCAGCCGACTTTCCGGGACAGGCCTCAGGCCGCTGCCTAACTATGGCTACACCTTC.

V gene TRBV10-3 combines with J gene TRBJ2-5; 13 nucleotides align to TRBD2. The DNA end lines up better with TRBJ2-7; the J call may be wrong. Germline values: CDR1 ENHRY, CDR2 SYGVKD. CDR3 size: 17 residues. DNA of the CDR3: TGTGCCATCAGTGAGCGCTTCTCGACTAGCGGGGGGCACGAGCAGTACTTC. It encodes CAISERFSTSGGHEQYF.

This clone has only a few counts. V is TRBV4-3 and J is TRBJ1-1; possibly TRBD1 for D (5 bases). This CDR3 comprises 14 residues. The V gene lost 4 bases and the J gene lost 0 bases, with 9 bases spanning the gap. In germline, CDR1 is LGHNA, CDR2 YSLEER. Here the CDR3 reads CASSLGHLNTEAFF. DNA for the CDR3: TGCGCCAGCAGCCTTGGACACTTGAACACTGAAGCTTTCTTT.

This sequence joins TRBV11-3 and TRBJ1-6; D gene ambiguous. The CDR3 consists of 14 residues. Trimming shortened V by 5 bases and J by 10 bases, and 15 bases separated the two germline ends. Germline lookup yields CDR1 SGHNT and CDR2 YENEEA. The CDR3, as DNA: TGTGCCAGCAGCGAAGACACCCGAGGGTCACCCCTCCACTTT. This encodes CASSEDTRGSPLHF.

The chain has TRBV10-1 and TRBJ2-1; 9 nucleotides agree with TRBD1. Germline trimming cut 0 bases from V and 3 bases from J; bases unmatched to any gene: 9. The CDR3 totals 18 residues. Germline assignment: CDR1 WNHNN and CDR2 SYGVQD (reference sequence). The CDR3: CASSESSPGQGNYNEQFF. The CDR3 DNA reads TGCGCCAGCAGTGAGTCTTCACCGGGACAGGGAAACTACAATGAGCAGTTCTTC.

This rearrangement joins TRBV7-9 to TRBJ2-3; TRBD2 agrees at 10 bases. Germline values: CDR1 SEHNR, CDR2 FQNEAQ (reference sequence). The CDR3 consists of 18 residues. Trimming cost V 0 bases and J 7 bases; bases outside gene matches: 13. DNA of the CDR3: TGTGCCAGCAGCTTAGCAGGACTAGCGGACAATCTACGAAATACGCAGTATTTT. It specifies CASSLAGLADNLRNTQYF. Combining the CDR3 with reference TRBV7-9 and TRBJ2-3 gives the whole variable domain DTGVSQNPRHKITKRGQNVTFRCDPISEHNRLYWYRQTLGQGPEFLTYFQNEAQLEKSRLLSDRFSAERPKGSFSTLEIQRTEQGDSAMYLCASSLAGLADNLRNTQYFGPGTRLTVL.

The V and J genes are TRBV11-3 and TRBJ1-2, with 11 bases that match TRBD1. CDR1 and CDR2 from the germline V gene are SGHNT and YENEEA. J was trimmed by 8 bases and V by 5 bases; bases with no gene match: 4. CDR3 length: 13 residues. The chain's CDR3 is CASSRTGGYGYTF. In nucleotides, the CDR3 is TGTGCCAGCAGCAGGACAGGGGGCTACGGCTACACCTTC.

V usage is TRBV7-2 and J usage is TRBJ1-5; 8 nucleotides match TRBD1. Germline CDR1 reads SGHTA; CDR2 reads FQGNSA. The CDR3 totals 15 residues. V lost 5 bases and J lost 4; bases outside the gene matches: 7. Written as DNA, the CDR3 is TGTGCCAGCAGCCCGGACAGGGCCGGGAATCAGCCCCAGCATTTT. It is translated as CASSPDRAGNQPQHF.